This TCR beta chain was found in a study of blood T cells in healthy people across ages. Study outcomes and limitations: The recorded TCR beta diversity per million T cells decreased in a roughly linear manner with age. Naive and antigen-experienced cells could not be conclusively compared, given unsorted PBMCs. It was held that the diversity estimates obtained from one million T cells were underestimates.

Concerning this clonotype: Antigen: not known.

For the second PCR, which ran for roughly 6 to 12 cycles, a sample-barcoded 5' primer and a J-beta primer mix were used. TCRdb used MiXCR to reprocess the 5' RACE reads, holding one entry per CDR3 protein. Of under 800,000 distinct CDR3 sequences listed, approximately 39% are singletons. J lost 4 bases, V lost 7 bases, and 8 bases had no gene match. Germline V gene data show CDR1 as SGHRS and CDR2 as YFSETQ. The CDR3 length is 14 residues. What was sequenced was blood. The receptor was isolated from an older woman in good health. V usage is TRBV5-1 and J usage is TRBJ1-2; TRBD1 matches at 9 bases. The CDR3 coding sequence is TGCGCCAGCCAACCGGGACAGGGTCCCTATGGCTACACCTTC. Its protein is CASQPGQGPYGYTF.